A single sample is the source of the 19 T cell receptor beta chains below, sequenced in a study of cytomegalovirus exposure and HLA in healthy donors. Amplification used 60 Vbeta primers and 13 Jbeta primers. Some clones are missing from TCRdb's copy, which holds only in-frame ones; the method was immunoSEQ multiplex PCR. The sample consists of about 250,000 clones, about 75% of them appearing once. The sample was PBMCs. Receptor source: a female donor in good health and CMV-seronegative.

The chain carries TRBV5-6 and TRBJ2-1, with 9 bases matching TRBD2. The germline V gene has CDR1 SGHDT and CDR2 YYEEEE. The CDR3 loop spans 16 amino acids. V gave up 6 bases and J gave up 0 bases; unmatched junction bases: 7. CDR3 residues: CASNSIAGDSYNEQFF. The CDR3 DNA reads as TGTGCCAGCAACTCGATAGCGGGAGACTCCTACAATGAGCAGTTCTTC.

This clone was counted between two and nine times. This chain connects TRBV9 to TRBJ2-5, with a tentative D call TRBD1 (8 bases). The J call may not be correct, given that the DNA end is closer to TRBJ2-7. This CDR3 spans 14 amino acids. Germline values: CDR1 SGDLS, CDR2 YYNGEE. The CDR3 coding sequence is TGTGCCAGCAGCTCCTGGACAGGGAGGGACGAGCAGTACTTC. Translated: CASSSWTGRDEQYF.

This clone appeared once. The gene calls are TRBV5-1 and TRBJ2-3, with TRBD2 identical over 11 bases. This CDR3 comprises 16 residues. J lost 3 bases, V lost 3 bases, and 6 bases had no gene match. CDR1 and CDR2 (germline): SGHRS, YFSETQ. The CDR3 region is CASSSTSGRGTDTQYF. In DNA, the CDR3 is TGCGCCAGCAGCTCAACTAGCGGGAGAGGAACAGATACGCAGTATTTT. Supplemented by reference TRBV5-1 and TRBJ2-3, the full variable domain reads KAGVTQTPRYLIKTRGQQVTLSCSPISGHRSVSWYQQTPGQGLQFLFEYFSETQRNKGNFPGRFSGRQFSNSRSEMNVSTLELGDSALYLCASSSTSGRGTDTQYFGPGTRLTVL.

On this clone: This same CDR3 is encoded by further DNA sequences in the sample. The chain couples TRBV7-9 to TRBJ1-1; D call uncertain. The ends were cut back, 1 base at V and 4 bases at J, with 4 bases in the middle. The CDR3 has 12 amino acids. Germline values: CDR1 SEHNR, CDR2 FQNEAQ (reference sequence). Here the CDR3 reads CASSLDSTEAFF. As DNA, the CDR3 is TGTGCCAGCAGCTTAGACTCCACTGAAGCTTTCTTT.

This chain uses TRBV5-6 with TRBJ2-5; the match to TRBD2 covers 12 bases. This CDR3 has 16 amino acids. The trim removed 1 base at V and 4 bases at J, leaving 5 bases unmatched. Germline V lookup: CDR1 SGHDT, CDR2 YYEEEE. CDR3: CASSLRTSGMRETQYF. The CDR3 coding sequence is TGTGCCAGCAGCTTGCGGACTAGCGGGATGCGAGAGACCCAGTACTTC.

The rearrangement links TRBV29-1 to TRBJ2-3; D possibly corresponds to TRBD1 (6 bases). The V and J ends lost 1 base and 8 bases respectively, with 16 bases between them. CDR1 is SQVTM and CDR2 is ANQGSEA in the germline V gene. The CDR3 spans 14 residues. In DNA, the CDR3 is TGCAGCGTTGAAGGGGACCTCAGGGGCGGTACGCAGTATTTT. Translated: CSVEGDLRGGTQYF.

This chain joins TRBV5-6 and TRBJ2-1; weak D call: TRBD1 (6 bases). Trimming cost V 0 bases and J 4 bases, with 11 bases left between them. The CDR3 sequence is 15 residues long. Germline V gene data show CDR1 as SGHDT and CDR2 as YYEEEE. This chain's CDR3 is CASSLGQGLYNEQFF. The CDR3 DNA reads TGTGCCAGCAGCTTGGGGCAGGGGTTGTACAATGAGCAGTTCTTC.

The genes are TRBV7-9 and TRBJ2-6; 9 bases map to TRBD2. After removal of 2 bases from V and 4 bases from J, the junction contained 9 bases not matched to a gene. Germline V gene data show CDR1 as SEHNR and CDR2 as FQNEAQ (reference sequence). The length of the CDR3 is 18 residues. CDR3 nucleotides: TGTGCCAGCAGCTTAATAGCGGGAGCATCGCTAGGGGCCAACGTCCTGACTTTC. Residues: CASSLIAGASLGANVLTF.

This clone was picked up a small number of times. The chain has TRBV9 and TRBJ2-7; no definite D call. This CDR3 spans 15 amino acids. Trimming left V 2 bases short and J 4 bases short, with 16 bases between. Germline values: CDR1 SGDLS, CDR2 YYNGEE. DNA for the CDR3: TGTGCCAGCAGCGTCGTACGTCTAGTAGGATACGAGCAGTACTTC. Translating gives CASSVVRLVGYEQYF. Together with reference TRBV9 and TRBJ2-7, the CDR3 gives the full variable domain: DSGVTQTPKHLITATGQRVTLRCSPRSGDLSVYWYQQSLDQGLQFLIQYYNGEERAKGNILERFSAQQFPDLHSELNLSSLELGDSALYFCASSVVRLVGYEQYFGPGTRLTVT.

The chain carries TRBV6-4 and TRBJ2-5, with D possibly TRBD2 on 6 matching bases. With 2 bases removed from V and 7 bases from J, the gap between germline ends came to 11 bases. The CDR3 consists of 13 residues. The germline V gene encodes CDR1 MRHNA and CDR2 SNTAGT. Here the CDR3 reads CASSDEPSATQYF. Here the CDR3 DNA reads TGTGCCAGCAGTGACGAGCCTAGCGCGACCCAGTACTTC.

The chain couples TRBV19 to TRBJ2-2; 10 bases align to TRBD2. Germline V gene sequence: CDR1 LNHDA, CDR2 SQIVND (reference sequence). This CDR3 is built from 14 residues. V lost 7 bases to trimming and J lost 10 bases; unmatched junction nucleotides: 9. The CDR3 sequence: CASNEREGRLELFF. CDR3 nucleotide sequence: TGTGCCAGTAATGAGCGGGAGGGCCGATTGGAGCTGTTTTTT.

The table lists this clone with a count of one. The CDR3 loop reads CASSATSGGYNEQFF. CDR3 nucleotides: TGCGCCAGCAGTGCGACTAGCGGGGGCTACAATGAGCAGTTCTTC. The chain employs TRBV10-1 and TRBJ2-1; 12 bases agree with TRBD2. The CDR3 contains 15 residues. The germline gives CDR1 WNHNN, CDR2 SYGVQD (reference sequence). Trimming cost V 4 bases and J 3 bases; bases outside gene matches: 1.

The chain employs TRBV15 and TRBJ1-4; D gene unclear. V was trimmed by 0 bases and J by 10 bases, leaving 9 bases between them. This CDR3 spans 13 amino acids. Germline lookup yields CDR1 LNHNV and CDR2 YYDKDF (reference sequence). CDR3 in amino acids: CATSREVEAKLFF. The CDR3 DNA reads TGTGCCACCAGCAGAGAGGTAGAGGCAAAACTGTTTTTT.

The chain employs TRBV9 and TRBJ2-1; 10 nucleotides match TRBD2. Trimming took 4 bases from V and 6 from J; bases not matched to a gene: 19. Looked up from germline, CDR1 is SGDLS and CDR2 is YYNGEE. CDR3 size: 19 residues. The CDR3: CASSSEPGLAARWGNEQFF. The CDR3 DNA follows: TGTGCCAGCAGCTCCGAGCCTGGACTAGCGGCCCGATGGGGCAATGAGCAGTTCTTC. Full variable domain (missing parts from reference TRBV9 and TRBJ2-1): DSGVTQTPKHLITATGQRVTLRCSPRSGDLSVYWYQQSLDQGLQFLIQYYNGEERAKGNILERFSAQQFPDLHSELNLSSLELGDSALYFCASSSEPGLAARWGNEQFFGPGTRLTVL.

This chain links TRBV4-1 with TRBJ2-5, with 7 bases identical to TRBD1. The J call is doubtful: the DNA matches TRBJ2-7 better. The CDR3 runs to 16 residues. The germline V gene encodes CDR1 MGHRA and CDR2 YSYEKL. DNA for the CDR3: TGCGCCAGCAGCCAAGATAAGGACAGGCGTATCTACGAGCAGTACTTC. Amino acids: CASSQDKDRRIYEQYF.

Only a few counts were recorded for this clone. J is TRBJ1-2 and V is TRBV6-1; D is possibly TRBD1 (5 bases). CDR3 length equals 14 residues. Germline lookup yields CDR1 MNHNS and CDR2 SASEGT. V lost 7 bases, J lost 6 bases, and 18 bases lay in between. CDR3 protein: CASTDDSMSDGYTF. The CDR3 DNA is TGTGCCAGCACCGACGACAGTATGAGCGATGGCTACACCTTC.

The rearrangement uses TRBV5-4 and TRBJ2-5; 9 bases agree with TRBD1. TRBJ2-7 explains the end of the DNA better; the J call may be wrong. This CDR3 is built from 14 residues. The germline V gene has CDR1 SGHNT and CDR2 YYREEE (reference sequence). This chain's CDR3 is CASSSSGQGYEQYF. CDR3 sequence (DNA): TGTGCCAGCAGCTCATCGGGACAGGGCTACGAGCAGTACTTC.

The V and J genes are TRBV5-1 and TRBJ2-1, with D possibly being TRBD1 (6 bases). This CDR3 spans 15 amino acids. V was cut by 4 bases and J by 3 bases, with 14 bases left in between. CDR1 is SGHRS, CDR2 YFSETQ, per germline. CDR3 nucleotides: TGCGCCAGCAGCCCCGGGACAATCGACTACAATGAGCAGTTCTTC. Translating gives CASSPGTIDYNEQFF.

V gene TRBV29-1 combines with J gene TRBJ1-2; weak D call: TRBD1 (6 bases). Germline CDR1 reads SQVTM; CDR2 reads ANQGSEA. The ends were cut back, 7 bases at V and 6 bases at J, with 18 bases in the middle. This CDR3 region has 13 residues. This CDR3 reads CSAPGTGRDGYTF. The DNA for the CDR3 is TGCAGCGCCCCGGGAACAGGGAGGGATGGCTACACCTTC.